This TCR beta chain was observed in a study of cytomegalovirus exposure and HLA in healthy donors. As for the study in general: Genetic ancestry analysis placed about 76% of the 398 donors that were genotyped in the Caucasian-associated cluster. Overall study findings and caveats: One later analysis reportedly identified an Asian-associated ancestry cluster that showed fewer N-insertions than the approximately 700-donor mean. In vitro testing confirmed a few CMV-associated chains as specific for CMV antigens. The authors listed 150 to 200 TCR beta chains as cytomegalovirus-associated.

Worth noting for this clone: What it binds is unknown.

Looked up from germline, CDR1 is ENHRY and CDR2 is SYGVKD. V lost 1 base and J 6 bases, leaving 6 bases between the germline ends. The CDR3 runs 13 residues. PCR involved 60 Vbeta and 13 Jbeta primers. Method: immunoSEQ multiplex PCR; TCRdb's copy keeps in-frame clones and lacks some. Of 100,000 to 120,000 clones listed, 83% are singletons. Sequenced: PBMCs. V is TRBV10-3 and J is TRBJ2-2, with no clear D. The receptor's source is a man aged 18 to 30 in good health and CMV-seronegative. CDR3 sequence reads: CAISELTAGELFF. DNA for the CDR3: TGTGCCATCAGTGAGTTAACAGCCGGGGAGCTGTTTTTT.